One sample yielded the 17 T cell receptor beta chains listed below, sequenced in a study of blood T cell repertoires in COVID-19. Assay used: immunoSEQ multiplex PCR; TCRdb lists only in-frame clones, some missing. The sample yields about 200,000 clones, approximately 84% seen once. Sequencing was performed on peripheral blood. The receptor source for this set is a woman aged 80 or older with acute or convalescent COVID-19.

The chain uses TRBV7-3 and TRBJ2-7; D not certain. V was shortened by 2 bases and J by 5 bases, with 10 bases between the two germline ends. Looked up from germline, CDR1 is SGHTA and CDR2 is FQGTGA. CDR3 size: 13 residues. As DNA, the CDR3 is TGTGCCAGCAGCTTATCCGGGTGGGACGAGCAGTACTTC. As protein: CASSLSGWDEQYF.

This chain connects TRBV25-1 to TRBJ1-2, with a possible D match to TRBD1 (6 bases). Germline V gives CDR1 MGHDK, CDR2 SYGVNS. The CDR3 has 14 residues. V lost 2 bases, J lost 5 bases, and 12 bases lay in between. In nucleotides, the CDR3 is TGTGCCAGCAGTGAAGTCGACAGGACGTATGGCTACACCTTC. As protein: CASSEVDRTYGYTF.

Points on this clone: This may come from a read error, since a much larger clone is one base off. This sequence joins TRBV12-3 or TRBV12-4 and TRBJ1-2, with no clear D. Trimming cost V 1 base and J 4 bases, with 4 bases left between them. The CDR3 length is 12 residues. CDR3 sequence: CASSLVSYGYTF. The DNA of the CDR3 is TGTGCCAGCAGTTTAGTCAGCTATGGCTACACCTTC.

Of note for this clone: Other DNA sequences within the sample encode an identical CDR3. The chain is built from TRBV27 and TRBJ1-2, with D possibly TRBD1 on 5 matching bases. CDR1 MNHEY and CDR2 SMNVEV come from the germline V gene (reference sequence). This CDR3 has 13 amino acids. V lost 3 bases to trimming and J lost 4 bases, with 9 bases between them. This chain's CDR3 is CASSFRGGYGYTF. DNA for the CDR3: TGTGCCAGCAGTTTTAGGGGTGGCTATGGCTACACCTTC.

The rearrangement joins TRBV9 to TRBJ2-4; 11 positions match TRBD2. The length of the CDR3 is 19 residues. With 0 bases clipped from V and 7 bases from J, the junction kept 15 bases outside the gene matches. Germline V gene lookup returns CDR1 SGDLS and CDR2 YYNGEE. CDR3 DNA sequence: TGTGCCAGCAGCGTAGACCCTACCTTAGCGGGAGGGCGGCGGAACATTCAGTACTTC. Translating gives CASSVDPTLAGGRRNIQYF.

The rearrangement joins TRBV4-1 to TRBJ2-3; 9 nucleotides match TRBD2. This CDR3 has 15 residues. Germline V gene sequence: CDR1 MGHRA, CDR2 YSYEKL. V lost 1 base to trimming and J lost 5 bases; unmatched junction nucleotides: 4. As DNA, the CDR3 is TGCGCCAGCAGCCAAGTACCAGCGGGGGGAGATACGCAGTATTTT. It specifies CASSQVPAGGDTQYF.

The V gene is TRBV27, the J gene TRBJ1-4, with D hard to call. Looked up from germline, CDR1 is MNHEY and CDR2 is SMNVEV (reference sequence). There are 17 residues in the CDR3. The V gene lost 1 base and the J gene lost 6 bases, with 18 bases spanning the gap. CDR3: CASSLLNNFLRDEKLFF. CDR3 nucleotides: TGTGCCAGCAGTTTATTGAACAATTTCCTTCGGGATGAAAAACTGTTTTTT.

The genes are TRBV4-3 and TRBJ1-1, with TRBD1 matching 10 bases. The germline CDR1 and CDR2 sequences are LGHNA and YSLEER. Trimming at V came to 1 base and at J to 10 bases, leaving 9 bases not matched to a gene. The CDR3 has 15 residues. CDR3 DNA sequence: TGCGCCAGCAGCCAAGCTCCCGACAGGGGGCGGCGAGCTTTCTTT. Amino acid sequence: CASSQAPDRGRRAFF.

The chain carries TRBV28 and TRBJ2-5; maybe TRBD2 (7 bases). The CDR3 has 15 residues. V lost 8 bases, J lost 5 bases, and 21 bases lay in between. From germline, CDR1 is MDHEN and CDR2 SYDVKM. The CDR3 reads CASGGGSLSLETQYF. The CDR3 bases are TGTGCCAGCGGGGGCGGGAGCCTTTCGTTGGAGACCCAGTACTTC.

V and J are TRBV5-1 and TRBJ2-3; D is perhaps TRBD2 (5 bases). Germline V lookup: CDR1 SGHRS, CDR2 YFSETQ. This CDR3 is built from 16 residues. The germline V and J ends were trimmed by 1 base and 1 base, with 13 bases remaining between them. CDR3 sequence (DNA): TGCGCCAGCAGCTTGTGGCTAGCCACACGCACAGATACGCAGTATTTT. Translation gives CASSLWLATRTDTQYF.

This clone was detected only once. The genes are TRBV29-1 and TRBJ2-6; D is uncertain. CDR1 is SQVTM and CDR2 is ANQGSEA in the germline V gene. The CDR3 covers 14 residues. Trimming took off 3 bases at V and 2 bases at J, with 8 bases between the two ends. The CDR3 protein is CSVEFPPGANVLTF. The CDR3 DNA is TGCAGCGTTGAGTTCCCTCCTGGGGCCAACGTCCTGACTTTC. The full variable domain, its missing parts supplied by reference TRBV29-1 and TRBJ2-6, is SAVISQKPSRDICQRGTSLTIQCQVDSQVTMMFWYRQQPGQSLTLIATANQGSEATYESGFVIDKFPISRPNLTFSTLTVSNMSPEDSSIYLCSVEFPPGANVLTFGAGSRLTVL.

The gene calls are TRBV7-6 and TRBJ1-4; 10 nucleotides line up with TRBD1. Germline-derived CDR1 and CDR2 are SGHVS and FNYEAQ. Trimming at V came to 5 bases and at J to 3 bases, leaving 9 bases not matched to a gene. There are 17 residues in the CDR3. CDR3 sequence: CASSRRDRGLSNEKLFF. The CDR3 DNA follows: TGTGCCAGCAGCCGACGGGACAGGGGACTTTCTAATGAAAAACTGTTTTTT.

V usage is TRBV7-2 and J usage is TRBJ2-5; D possibly corresponds to TRBD2 (5 bases). V lost 0 bases, J lost 2 bases, and 13 bases lay in between. This CDR3 is built from 16 residues. Germline assignment: CDR1 SGHTA and CDR2 FQGNSA. In DNA, the CDR3 is TGTGCCAGCAGCTTAGCGGTCTCAGAGGGACAAGAGACCCAGTACTTC. It specifies CASSLAVSEGQETQYF.

This chain links TRBV4-2 with TRBJ1-2; the D gene is possibly TRBD1 (6 bases). V lost 3 bases, J lost 4 bases, and 15 bases lay in between. This CDR3 is 15 amino acids long. Germline V CDR1 and CDR2: LGHNA, YNFKEQ. The CDR3 reads CASSQETGPVYGYTF. The CDR3 DNA sequence: TGTGCCAGCAGCCAGGAAACAGGGCCTGTCTATGGCTACACCTTC.

The V gene is TRBV5-1, the J gene TRBJ2-2, with D possibly TRBD1 on 6 matching bases. Trimming cost V 9 bases and J 1 base, with 13 bases left between them. Germline V gene lookup returns CDR1 SGHRS and CDR2 YFSETQ. The CDR3 is made up of 14 amino acids. The CDR3 sequence: CATKGQENTGELFF. Here the CDR3 DNA reads TGCGCCACCAAGGGACAAGAGAACACCGGGGAGCTGTTTTTT. The full variable domain, with the rest looked up from reference TRBV5-1 and TRBJ2-2, is KAGVTQTPRYLIKTRGQQVTLSCSPISGHRSVSWYQQTPGQGLQFLFEYFSETQRNKGNFPGRFSGRQFSNSRSEMNVSTLELGDSALYLCATKGQENTGELFFGEGSRLTVL.

The CDR3, as DNA: TGCAGCGTTGAAGAGGTTCAGGGAAGCACTGAAGCTTTCTTT. Its translation is CSVEEVQGSTEAFF. The chain combines TRBV29-1 with TRBJ1-1; tentatively, D is TRBD1 (5 bases). The germline V gene encodes CDR1 SQVTM and CDR2 ANQGSEA. The ends were cut back, 0 bases at V and 4 bases at J, with 12 bases in the middle. This CDR3 has 14 amino acids.

The chain combines TRBV7-2 with TRBJ2-2; D is perhaps TRBD2 (5 bases). Deletions cut 4 bases from V and 5 bases from J, with 8 bases between. The CDR3 runs to 13 residues. The germline gives CDR1 SGHTA, CDR2 FQGNSA. CDR3 nucleotides: TGTGCCAGCAGCTCGAGGGTGACCGGGGAGCTGTTTTTT. Its translation is CASSSRVTGELFF.